Shown below are 32 T cell receptor beta chains from a single sample sequenced in a study of identifying expanded T cells in peripheral blood. Measured with immunoSEQ multiplex PCR; TCRdb has only the in-frame clones, and not every one. The sample holds about 130,000 clones, 70% to 90% seen once. The sequencing sample was made of blood. The receptor set was obtained from a person between 18 and 75 years old in good health.

The J gene is TRBJ2-7, the V gene TRBV4-1, with D possibly TRBD1 on 6 matching bases. The CDR3 has 17 residues. The ends were cut back, 0 bases at V and 1 base at J, with 16 bases in the middle. The V gene's germline CDR1 is MGHRA and CDR2 YSYEKL. CDR3 loop: CASSQDRGQGRSYEQYF. CDR3 DNA: TGCGCCAGCAGCCAAGATCGCGGCCAGGGGCGATCCTACGAGCAGTACTTC.

The gene calls are TRBV19 and TRBJ2-3; no definite D call. Germline lookup yields CDR1 LNHDA and CDR2 SQIVND (reference sequence). Trimming stripped 3 bases from V and 6 bases from J, with 4 bases between. CDR3 length equals 11 residues. The CDR3 here is CASSIPDTQYF. Here the CDR3 DNA reads TGTGCCAGTAGTATTCCGGATACGCAGTATTTT. The full variable domain, rest sourced from reference TRBV19 and TRBJ2-3, is DGGITQSPKYLFRKEGQNVTLSCEQNLNHDAMYWYRQDPGQGLRLIYYSQIVNDFQKGDIAEGYSVSREKKESFPLTVTSAQKNPTAFYLCASSIPDTQYFGPGTRLTVL.

Comments on this clone: Other DNA sequences within the sample encode an identical CDR3. The chain combines TRBV7-3 with TRBJ2-3, with D maybe TRBD2 (6 bases). Trimming took 5 bases from V and 3 from J, leaving 12 bases between them. The CDR3 has 14 amino acids. Germline CDR1 and CDR2: SGHTA and FQGTGA. The CDR3 loop is CASSLNRGTDTQYF. DNA for the CDR3: TGTGCCAGCAGCCTCAATCGGGGGACAGATACGCAGTATTTT.

The J gene is TRBJ2-5, the V gene TRBV19; D not certain. Germline loops: CDR1 LNHDA, CDR2 SQIVND (reference sequence). V lost 3 bases, J lost 3 bases, and 8 bases lay in between. The CDR3 totals 13 residues. CDR3 residues: CASSMGFEETQYF. CDR3 nucleotides: TGTGCCAGTAGTATGGGTTTCGAAGAGACCCAGTACTTC.

V is TRBV5-4 and J is TRBJ1-1; 9 bases map to TRBD1. Germline CDR1 is SGHNT and CDR2 is YYREEE (reference sequence). The ends lost 4 bases at V and 7 bases at J; junction bases unmatched: 8. The CDR3 runs to 14 residues. CDR3 DNA sequence: TGTGCCAGCAGCCCCGGGGACAGGGCGAATGAAGCTTTCTTT. Translation: CASSPGDRANEAFF. The variable domain in full, with the rest retrieved from reference TRBV5-4 and TRBJ1-1, is ETGVTQSPTHLIKTRGQQVTLRCSSQSGHNTVSWYQQALGQGPQFIFQYYREEENGRGNFPPRFSGLQFPNYSSELNVNALELDDSALYLCASSPGDRANEAFFGQGTRLTVV.

J is TRBJ2-1 and V is TRBV7-6; no firm D call. The CDR3 totals 12 residues. V lost 3 bases to trimming and J lost 8 bases, with 8 bases between them. Germline V gene sequence: CDR1 SGHVS, CDR2 FNYEAQ. The CDR3 sequence: CASSFSWDEQFF. The CDR3, as DNA: TGTGCCAGCAGCTTCAGTTGGGATGAGCAGTTCTTC. The variable domain in full, with the rest retrieved from reference TRBV7-6 and TRBJ2-1, is GAGVSQSPRYKVTKRGQDVALRCDPISGHVSLYWYRQALGQGPEFLTYFNYEAQQDKSGLPNDRFSAERPEGSISTLTIQRTEQRDSAMYRCASSFSWDEQFFGPGTRLTVL.

This clone was detected ten times or more. This sample includes further DNA sequences coding for the same CDR3. The chain has TRBV14 and TRBJ2-3; D unresolved. The germline CDR1 and CDR2 sequences are SGHDN and FVKESK. The CDR3 is 17 amino acids. Deletions cut 0 bases from V and 0 bases from J, with 13 bases between. CDR3 loop: CASSQDVAATSTDTQYF. DNA for the CDR3: TGTGCCAGCAGCCAAGACGTGGCGGCTACTAGCACAGATACGCAGTATTTT.

The DNA of the CDR3 is TGTGCCACAACAGGAGCCTACGAGCAGTACTTC. Translating it yields CATTGAYEQYF. The V gene is TRBV28, the J gene TRBJ2-7; tentative D call: TRBD1 (5 bases). V was clipped by 10 bases and J by 2 bases, with 9 bases between them. CDR1 MDHEN and CDR2 SYDVKM come from the germline V gene. The CDR3 loop spans 11 amino acids.

The chain has TRBV7-9 and TRBJ2-1, with 9 bases identical to TRBD1. This CDR3 comprises 18 residues. V was pared by 6 bases and J by 2 bases, with 14 bases of the junction left unmatched. Germline loops: CDR1 SEHNR, CDR2 FQNEAQ (reference sequence). The CDR3 reads CASSRKGRDRDTYNEQFF. The CDR3 DNA is TGTGCCAGCAGTCGTAAGGGCCGGGACAGGGATACCTACAATGAGCAGTTCTTC.

The gene calls are TRBV2 and TRBJ2-3; 10 positions agree with TRBD2. Trimming took 4 bases from V and 4 from J; bases not matched to a gene: 5. CDR1 SNHLY and CDR2 FYNNEI come from the germline V gene. The CDR3 runs 15 residues. The CDR3 nucleotides are TGTGCCAGCAGTGGGGGGCTAGCGGGAGCAGATACGCAGTATTTT. As protein: CASSGGLAGADTQYF.

The rearrangement uses TRBV5-8 and TRBJ1-2; 9 bases line up with TRBD1. Germline loops: CDR1 SGHTS, CDR2 YDEGEE. The CDR3 is 19 residues long. The J segment lost 4 bases and the V segment lost 3 bases, leaving 19 bases of the junction unmatched. The CDR3 loop reads CASSSPLHRGRTEAYGYTF. Here the CDR3 DNA reads TGTGCCAGCAGCTCCCCCCTGCACAGGGGGCGCACGGAAGCCTATGGCTACACCTTC.

The rearrangement joins TRBV18 to TRBJ1-5; a weak D match, TRBD1 (6 bases). There are 13 residues in the CDR3. Germline-derived CDR1 and CDR2 are KGHSH and LQKENI. The V end lost 6 bases, the J end lost 4 bases, and 10 bases lay between the germline ends. The CDR3 loop is CASSTTGNQPQHF. The CDR3 DNA sequence: TGTGCCAGCTCCACCACAGGGAATCAGCCCCAGCATTTT.

This clone showed up just a few times. This sequence joins TRBV7-8 and TRBJ1-2; weak D call: TRBD1 (5 bases). The CDR3 runs to 14 residues. Germline V gene data show CDR1 as SGHVS and CDR2 as FQNEAQ. With 7 bases removed from V and 3 bases from J, the gap between germline ends came to 15 bases. The CDR3 DNA follows: TGTGCCAGCACCCCCGGGGGGGGGTACTATGGCTACACCTTC. It codes for CASTPGGGYYGYTF.

The chain employs TRBV6-5 and TRBJ1-5; no clear D. Trimming pared 0 bases from V and 0 bases from J, leaving 6 bases between. CDR3 size: 15 residues. Germline V gene data show CDR1 as MNHEY and CDR2 as SVGAGI. This chain's CDR3 is CASSYSKDSNQPQHF. The CDR3 DNA sequence: TGTGCCAGCAGTTACTCAAAAGATAGCAATCAGCCCCAGCATTTT.

The CDR3, as DNA: TGTGCCAGCACCCAAAAGGGGGCCGGCGAGCAGTACTTC. It is translated as CASTQKGAGEQYF. This chain links TRBV7-3 with TRBJ2-7; 7 bases are a match to TRBD1. Trimming removed 7 bases from V and 6 bases from J; junction bases left unmatched: 9. The germline CDR1 and CDR2 sequences are SGHTA and FQGTGA. There are 13 residues in the CDR3.

The chain employs TRBV19 and TRBJ1-2, with unresolved D. The CDR3 is made up of 14 amino acids. CDR1 and CDR2 (germline): LNHDA, SQIVND (reference sequence). V lost 3 bases and J lost 0, with 8 bases in between. The CDR3 DNA follows: TGTGCCAGTAGTATTGGTGTTACTAACTATGGCTACACCTTC. This gives the protein CASSIGVTNYGYTF.

The V and J genes are TRBV2 and TRBJ2-1; 10 bases line up with TRBD2. CDR1 is SNHLY, CDR2 FYNNEI, per germline. J gave up 1 base and V 7 bases, and 1 base lay outside the gene matches. The length of the CDR3 is 14 residues. CDR3 sequence reads: CASISGRSYNEQFF. The CDR3 DNA reads TGTGCCAGCATTAGCGGGAGGTCCTACAATGAGCAGTTCTTC.

Only one count was recorded for this clone. The chain combines TRBV28 with TRBJ2-3; D is unresolved. CDR3 length equals 13 residues. V was cut by 3 bases and J by 2 bases, with 6 bases left in between. Germline V gene lookup returns CDR1 MDHEN and CDR2 SYDVKM. This CDR3 reads CASSLPTTDTQYF. CDR3 nucleotides: TGTGCCAGCAGTTTGCCAACCACAGATACGCAGTATTTT.

The chain has TRBV13 and TRBJ2-3; 8 nucleotides match TRBD2. Germline-derived CDR1 and CDR2 are PRHDT and FYEKMQ (reference sequence). The CDR3 spans 16 residues. Trimming removed 2 bases from V and 3 bases from J; junction bases left unmatched: 7. The CDR3 sequence: CASSLSPTSDTDTQYF. In nucleotides, the CDR3 is TGTGCCAGCAGCTTATCCCCGACTAGCGATACAGATACGCAGTATTTT.

The rearrangement joins TRBV27 to TRBJ2-3; 11 nucleotides agree with TRBD2. The CDR3 runs to 19 residues. Trimming at V came to 5 bases and at J to 2 bases, leaving 15 bases not matched to a gene. Looked up from germline, CDR1 is MNHEY and CDR2 is SMNVEV (reference sequence). The CDR3 DNA sequence: TGTGCCAGCAGTCCGCTCTTAGCGGGGGGGCCCTCCTCCACAGATACGCAGTATTTT. Its translation: CASSPLLAGGPSSTDTQYF.

The chain has TRBV19 and TRBJ2-1; TRBD2 is a possible D gene (5 bases). CDR1 and CDR2 from the germline V gene are LNHDA and SQIVND (reference sequence). V was pared by 2 bases and J by 3 bases, with 17 bases between. The CDR3 sequence is 17 residues long. In nucleotides, the CDR3 is TGTGCCAGTAGTATACCTCGAGGGCAGCAGATCTACAATGAGCAGTTCTTC. Residues: CASSIPRGQQIYNEQFF. The whole variable domain, remainder taken from reference TRBV19 and TRBJ2-1, is DGGITQSPKYLFRKEGQNVTLSCEQNLNHDAMYWYRQDPGQGLRLIYYSQIVNDFQKGDIAEGYSVSREKKESFPLTVTSAQKNPTAFYLCASSIPRGQQIYNEQFFGPGTRLTVL.

V gene TRBV6-6 combines with J gene TRBJ1-2; D is unresolved. Trimming left V 7 bases short and J 4 bases short, with 16 bases between. The CDR3 has 14 residues. Germline lookup yields CDR1 MNHNY and CDR2 SVGAGI (reference sequence). CDR3 sequence reads: CASTYTDTSYGYTF. The CDR3, as DNA: TGTGCCAGCACTTATACCGACACCTCCTATGGCTACACCTTC.

Only a few counts were recorded for this clone. This rearrangement joins TRBV7-3 to TRBJ2-5, with D perhaps matching TRBD2 (6 bases). The CDR3 covers 15 residues. The V and J ends lost 1 base and 5 bases respectively, with 14 bases between them. Germline values: CDR1 SGHTA, CDR2 FQGTGA. The CDR3 loop reads CASSLRPAGWETQYF. The DNA of the CDR3 is TGTGCCAGCAGCTTAAGGCCTGCGGGGTGGGAGACCCAGTACTTC.

The rearrangement uses TRBV21-1 and TRBJ2-7; no check of the table's D call, TRBD1, against the DNA was made. TRBV21-1 is reported as a pseudogene. This CDR3 contains 17 residues. CDR3 DNA: TGTGCCAGCAGCAAAGATCCGGGACAGGGGTGCATCTACGAGCAGTACTTC. It codes for CASSKDPGQGCIYEQYF.

This chain joins TRBV29-1 and TRBJ1-1; weak D call: TRBD1 (6 bases). V was shortened by 3 bases and J by 1 base, with 9 bases between the two germline ends. This CDR3 has 13 amino acids. The V gene's germline CDR1 is SQVTM and CDR2 ANQGSEA. The CDR3 nucleotides are TGCAGCGTTGAGGGACACCGGAACACTGAAGCTTTCTTT. It codes for CSVEGHRNTEAFF.

The rearrangement uses TRBV6-6 and TRBJ2-5, with D unresolved. The CDR3 sequence is 14 residues long. Trimming stripped 2 bases from V and 2 bases from J, with 9 bases between. The germline CDR1 and CDR2 sequences are MNHNY and SVGAGI (reference sequence). The CDR3 is CASSYGLGQETQYF. The CDR3 nucleotides read TGTGCCAGCAGTTACGGGCTGGGGCAAGAGACCCAGTACTTC.

The chain uses TRBV6-5 and TRBJ1-1; no definite D call. Trimming pared 0 bases from V and 3 bases from J, leaving 5 bases between. The CDR3 totals 13 residues. Germline V lookup: CDR1 MNHEY, CDR2 SVGAGI. This chain's CDR3 is CASSYSGYTEAFF. Here the CDR3 DNA reads TGTGCCAGCAGTTACTCAGGTTACACTGAAGCTTTCTTT.

The genes are TRBV9 and TRBJ2-3, with 7 positions matching TRBD2. V gave up 4 bases and J gave up 1 base; unmatched junction bases: 18. Germline-derived CDR1 and CDR2 are SGDLS and YYNGEE. CDR3 length equals 19 residues. In DNA form, the CDR3 reads TGTGCCAGCAGCTTTTACCCCACGCGGGAGCGGAGAGGCACAGATACGCAGTATTTT. Translating gives CASSFYPTRERRGTDTQYF.

This clone has a single count. This chain uses TRBV7-2 with TRBJ2-3; D is ambiguous. Germline lookup yields CDR1 SGHTA and CDR2 FQGNSA. The CDR3 spans 15 residues. Trimming removed 4 bases at V and 0 bases at J, with 11 bases between. CDR3 sequence: CASSSNYLSTDTQYF. In DNA form, the CDR3 reads TGTGCCAGCAGCTCGAACTACCTTAGCACAGATACGCAGTATTTT.

V gene TRBV7-2 combines with J gene TRBJ1-4; unclear D gene. This CDR3 spans 13 amino acids. Trimming took off 4 bases at V and 7 bases at J, with 10 bases between the two ends. Germline V gene sequence: CDR1 SGHTA, CDR2 FQGNSA. CDR3 protein: CASSSLWSEKLFF. CDR3 DNA sequence: TGTGCCAGCAGCTCGTTGTGGAGTGAAAAACTGTTTTTT.

The chain uses TRBV27 and TRBJ2-2, with D tentatively TRBD1 (5 bases). V was pared by 4 bases and J by 7 bases, with 13 bases between. There are 14 residues in the CDR3. Germline V gene lookup returns CDR1 MNHEY and CDR2 SMNVEV (reference sequence). The CDR3 is CASSYGQGYGELFF. In DNA, the CDR3 is TGTGCCAGCAGTTATGGGCAGGGTTACGGGGAGCTGTTTTTT.

The V and J genes are TRBV7-2 and TRBJ2-7; D is unresolved. V dropped 5 bases and J dropped 3 bases, with 14 bases sitting between them. Germline CDR1 and CDR2: SGHTA and FQGNSA. The CDR3 runs to 14 residues. The CDR3 here is CASSTPDRFYEQYF. The CDR3 DNA reads TGTGCCAGCAGCACCCCAGACCGGTTCTACGAGCAGTACTTC.